Listed here are 32 T cell receptor beta chains from one sample, sequenced in a study of blood T cell repertoires in COVID-19. Sequencing was performed with immunoSEQ multiplex PCR; in TCRdb, only in-frame clones are kept and a portion is missing. The sample lists around 160,000 clones, 80% occurring once. The sample comprised peripheral blood. These receptors were obtained from a man between 60 and 75 years old with active or convalescent COVID-19.

The rearrangement links TRBV10-3 to TRBJ2-7; 11 bases are a match to TRBD1. The CDR3 is 14 residues long. V shed 5 bases and J 3 bases; nucleotides not matched to a gene: 3. Per the germline V gene, CDR1 is ENHRY and CDR2 is SYGVKD. The CDR3 DNA follows: TGTGCCATCAGTCGGGACAGGGGGAGCTACGAGCAGTACTTC. The encoded protein is CAISRDRGSYEQYF.

CDR3 sequence reads: CASSQFLGANVLTF. CDR3 coding DNA: TGTGCCAGCAGCCAATTCCTAGGGGCCAACGTCCTGACTTTC. The chain employs TRBV14 and TRBJ2-6; no reliable D call. Germline-derived CDR1 and CDR2 are SGHDN and FVKESK. V lost 2 bases and J 4 bases, leaving 6 bases between the germline ends. CDR3 length: 14 amino acids.

The chain has TRBV28 and TRBJ1-2, with a tentative D call TRBD1 (5 bases). Germline V gene lookup returns CDR1 MDHEN and CDR2 SYDVKM. V was clipped by 8 bases and J by 8 bases, with 12 bases between them. This CDR3 spans 11 amino acids. Here the CDR3 reads CASGRRGGYTF. CDR3 sequence (DNA): TGTGCCAGCGGCCGGAGGGGCGGCTACACCTTC.

CDR3 in DNA: TGTGCCAGTTTCAGGGGGAATGAGCAGTTCTTC. Its translation is CASFRGNEQFF. V and J are TRBV6-5 and TRBJ2-1; 7 positions agree with TRBD1. The V gene end was trimmed by 9 bases and the J gene end by 7 bases; junction bases not matched to a gene: 3. In germline, CDR1 is MNHEY, CDR2 SVGAGI. The CDR3 sequence is 11 residues long.

This chain connects TRBV5-8 to TRBJ2-7; no definite D call. The CDR3 covers 14 residues. The V end was cut by 1 base, the J end by 1 base, with 9 bases between. CDR1 SGHTS and CDR2 YDEGEE come from the germline V gene. The CDR3 loop is CASSLRTVSYEQYF. The CDR3 region has the DNA TGTGCCAGCAGCTTGCGAACGGTGTCCTACGAGCAGTACTTC.

This rearrangement joins TRBV6-2 or TRBV6-3 to TRBJ2-4; D may be TRBD1 (5 bases). Trimming shortened V by 0 bases and J by 7 bases, and 7 bases separated the two germline ends. This CDR3 region has 13 residues. CDR1 is MNHEY and CDR2 is SVGEGT in the germline V gene. The CDR3 protein is CASSYSSGNIQYF. CDR3 sequence (DNA): TGTGCCAGCAGTTACTCGTCAGGGAACATTCAGTACTTC.

The chain has TRBV24-1 and TRBJ2-1; the match to TRBD1 covers 8 bases. Germline CDR1 KGHDR, CDR2 SFDVKD. There are 16 residues in the CDR3. V dropped 2 bases and J dropped 4; count of bases not matched to a gene: 6. The CDR3 DNA reads as TGTGCCACCAGTGATTCTCGACAGGGGCCGTACAATGAGCAGTTCTTC. It translates to CATSDSRQGPYNEQFF.

This chain joins TRBV10-3 and TRBJ1-6; TRBD1 agrees at 9 bases. J gave up 7 bases and V 10 bases, and 5 bases lay outside the gene matches. The CDR3 is 13 residues long. Per the germline V gene, CDR1 is ENHRY and CDR2 is SYGVKD. Here the CDR3 reads CATTGGKNSPLHF. In nucleotides, the CDR3 is TGTGCCACCACAGGGGGCAAAAATTCACCCCTCCACTTT.

This clone showed up just a few times. The gene calls are TRBV5-1 and TRBJ2-3, with 7 bases fitting TRBD2. Germline loops: CDR1 SGHRS, CDR2 YFSETQ. J gave up 0 bases and V 6 bases, and 4 bases lay outside the gene matches. The CDR3 consists of 14 residues. CDR3 sequence (DNA): TGCGCCAGCACCCCGGGAGGTAGCACAGATACGCAGTATTTT. This translates into CASTPGGSTDTQYF.

This clone was seen only once. This rearrangement joins TRBV11-3 to TRBJ2-1; TRBD1 matches 7 bases. Trimming removed 4 bases from V and 8 bases from J; junction bases left unmatched: 5. Germline lookup yields CDR1 SGHNT and CDR2 YENEEA. CDR3 length: 13 amino acids. The CDR3 DNA follows: TGTGCCAGCAGCTCGACAGGGTTCCATGAGCAGTTCTTC. Its translation: CASSSTGFHEQFF.

This chain joins TRBV21-1 and TRBJ2-7; the D call in the table, TRBD1, was not verified against the DNA. TRBV21-1 is noted as a pseudogene. CDR3 length: 15 amino acids. CDR3 amino acids: CASSQGRDRAYEQYF. In DNA form, the CDR3 reads TGTGCCAGCAGCCAGGGAAGGGACAGAGCCTACGAGCAGTACTTC.

This clone was observed once. V is TRBV5-5 and J is TRBJ2-7, with D perhaps TRBD1 (7 bases). CDR3 length: 15 residues. Trimming stripped 4 bases from V and 3 bases from J, with 17 bases between. Looked up from germline, CDR1 is SGHKS and CDR2 is YYEKEE (reference sequence). The CDR3 reads CASSPLGGTDYEQYF. In nucleotides, the CDR3 is TGTGCCAGCAGCCCCCTTGGGGGGACAGACTACGAGCAGTACTTC.

This sequence joins TRBV27 and TRBJ1-1, with TRBD1 matching 7 bases. CDR1 is MNHEY and CDR2 is SMNVEV in the germline V gene (reference sequence). The junction had 6 bases not matched to a gene; V was cut back by 7 bases and J by 1 base. The CDR3 has 14 residues. The CDR3 reads CASTDRVGNTEAFF. CDR3 bases: TGTGCCAGCACCGACAGGGTTGGGAACACTGAAGCTTTCTTT.

The rearrangement links TRBV12-5 to TRBJ2-3, with TRBD2 matching over 9 bases. The CDR3 runs to 15 residues. V shed 7 bases, J shed 0 bases, and the junction held 5 bases outside the gene matches. Germline CDR1 is LGHNT and CDR2 is FRNRAP. The CDR3, as DNA: TGTGCTAGTGCCAGAGGGACTAGCAGCACAGATACGCAGTATTTT. This translates into CASARGTSSTDTQYF. The variable domain in full, completed from reference TRBV12-5 and TRBJ2-3, reads DARVTQTPRHKVTEMGQEVTMRCQPILGHNTVFWYRQTMMQGLELLAYFRNRAPLDDSGMPKDRFSAEMPDATLATLKIQPSEPRDSAVYFCASARGTSSTDTQYFGPGTRLTVL.

The chain couples TRBV7-2 to TRBJ1-2; a possible D gene is TRBD1 (5 bases). The length of the CDR3 is 16 residues. CDR1 is SGHTA and CDR2 is FQGNSA in the germline V gene. Between the trimmed V and J ends, which lost 1 base and 2 bases, there was a span of 14 bases. CDR3 residues: CASSLGAFRGNYGYTF. CDR3 DNA sequence: TGTGCCAGCAGCTTAGGCGCGTTTAGGGGCAACTATGGCTACACCTTC. The variable domain in full, with the rest retrieved from reference TRBV7-2 and TRBJ1-2, is GAGVSQSPSNKVTEKGKDVELRCDPISGHTALYWYRQSLGQGLEFLIYFQGNSAPDKSGLPSDRFSAERTGGSVSTLTIQRTQQEDSAVYLCASSLGAFRGNYGYTFGSGTRLTVV.

The chain links TRBV24-1 to TRBJ2-3; 10 bases map to TRBD1. The CDR3 extends over 15 amino acids. The junction had 3 bases not matched to a gene; V was cut back by 4 bases and J by 3 bases. CDR1 is KGHDR, CDR2 SFDVKD, per germline. The CDR3 DNA is TGTGCCACCAGTGAGAGGGACAGGGGTACAGATACGCAGTATTTT. Translated: CATSERDRGTDTQYF.

The genes are TRBV5-1 and TRBJ2-1; 8 nucleotides align to TRBD1. With 6 bases clipped from V and 4 bases from J, the junction kept 6 bases outside the gene matches. The germline V gene encodes CDR1 SGHRS and CDR2 YFSETQ. The CDR3 spans 14 residues. The CDR3 nucleotides read TGCGCCAGCAAAGGACAGGGCAGGTACAATGAGCAGTTCTTC. Protein: CASKGQGRYNEQFF.

The chain employs TRBV28 and TRBJ2-7; D gene unclear. The CDR3 has 12 residues. Germline values: CDR1 MDHEN, CDR2 SYDVKM. Trimming removed 4 bases at V and 7 bases at J, with 11 bases between. CDR3 in DNA: TGTGCCAGCAGTTCCAGCCAGGTAGAGCAGTACTTC. It is translated as CASSSSQVEQYF.

The chain is built from TRBV5-8 and TRBJ1-5; 7 bases agree with TRBD1. The length of the CDR3 is 17 residues. Germline loops: CDR1 SGHTS, CDR2 YDEGEE. V trimming: 3 bases; J trimming: 0 bases; junction bases outside the gene matches: 9. CDR3 sequence: CASSSPSRGYSNQPQHF. The CDR3, as DNA: TGTGCCAGCAGCTCCCCCTCCAGGGGGTATAGCAATCAGCCCCAGCATTTT.

The chain combines TRBV11-2 with TRBJ2-5; D possibly corresponds to TRBD2 (5 bases). Germline values: CDR1 SGHAT, CDR2 FQNNGV. The CDR3 is 15 residues long. V lost 4 bases to trimming and J lost 1 base, with 13 bases between them. CDR3 residues: CASSSGLSLQETQYF. The CDR3 nucleotides are TGTGCCAGCAGCTCCGGACTGTCCCTCCAAGAGACCCAGTACTTC.

J is TRBJ1-6 and V is TRBV18; 8 bases are a match to TRBD1. The ends lost 3 bases at V and 8 bases at J; junction bases unmatched: 3. CDR3 length equals 14 residues. Germline CDR1 and CDR2: KGHSH and LQKENI. The CDR3 DNA follows: TGTGCCAGCTCACCTGCAGGGGGCGATTCACCCCTCCACTTT. Its translation is CASSPAGGDSPLHF.

This chain joins TRBV7-2 and TRBJ2-3; D gene ambiguous. The CDR3 is 13 amino acids. V dropped 2 bases and J dropped 5 bases, with 8 bases sitting between them. Looked up from germline, CDR1 is SGHTA and CDR2 is FQGNSA. CDR3 loop: CASSLTFGDTQYF. The CDR3, as DNA: TGTGCCAGCAGCTTAACTTTTGGAGATACGCAGTATTTT. The whole variable domain, filled in from reference TRBV7-2 and TRBJ2-3, reads GAGVSQSPSNKVTEKGKDVELRCDPISGHTALYWYRQSLGQGLEFLIYFQGNSAPDKSGLPSDRFSAERTGGSVSTLTIQRTQQEDSAVYLCASSLTFGDTQYFGPGTRLTVL.

V gene TRBV5-8 combines with J gene TRBJ1-5; possibly TRBD1 for D (5 bases). The CDR3 totals 15 residues. Germline assignment: CDR1 SGHTS and CDR2 YDEGEE. Between the trimmed V and J ends, which lost 4 bases and 1 base, there was a span of 12 bases. The CDR3 loop reads CASSPQGRSNQPQHF. DNA for the CDR3: TGTGCCAGCAGCCCGCAGGGAAGGAGCAATCAGCCCCAGCATTTT.

The rearrangement uses TRBV18 and TRBJ1-1; perhaps TRBD1 as D (5 bases). The CDR3 runs to 15 residues. V lost 1 base and J 5 bases, leaving 14 bases between the germline ends. From germline, CDR1 is KGHSH and CDR2 LQKENI. CDR3: CASSPQALRGTEAFF. The CDR3 nucleotides are TGTGCCAGCTCACCACAGGCCCTAAGGGGTACTGAAGCTTTCTTT.

This chain links TRBV9 with TRBJ2-1, with 7 bases that match TRBD2. V was clipped by 3 bases and J by 9 bases; unmatched bases: 9. The CDR3 covers 14 residues. Germline-derived CDR1 and CDR2 are SGDLS and YYNGEE. The CDR3 DNA is TGTGCCAGCAGCGCCGAGGGAGGGTACGGTGAGCAGTTCTTC. Encoded protein: CASSAEGGYGEQFF.

The V call is TRBV23-1, the J call TRBJ1-3; TRBD1 might be the D (5 bases). TRBV23-1 is annotated as an ORF whose role is uncertain. V lost 6 bases, J lost 2 bases, and 26 bases lay in between. The CDR3 has 19 amino acids. CDR3 protein: CASSQTGSRARATGNTIYF. As DNA, the CDR3 is TGCGCCAGCAGCCAAACCGGGAGTCGTGCCAGGGCTACTGGAAACACCATATATTTT.

CDR3 nucleotides: TGTGCCAGCTCCGGTACAACTAATGAAAAACTGTTTTTT. This translates into CASSGTTNEKLFF. The chain is built from TRBV18 and TRBJ1-4; D is ambiguous. V lost 6 bases and J 0 bases, leaving 5 bases between the germline ends. The CDR3 sequence is 13 residues long. The germline CDR1 and CDR2 sequences are KGHSH and LQKENI.

The CDR3 reads CASSPGLAGDNEQFF. Written as DNA, the CDR3 is TGTGCCAGCAGCCCAGGACTAGCGGGAGATAATGAGCAGTTCTTC. This chain joins TRBV11-3 and TRBJ2-1; 13 nucleotides align to TRBD2. The length of the CDR3 is 15 residues. Germline V gene sequence: CDR1 SGHNT, CDR2 YENEEA. J gave up 7 bases and V 5 bases, and 5 bases lay outside the gene matches.

V gene TRBV6-2 or TRBV6-3 combines with J gene TRBJ2-5, with D perhaps matching TRBD1 (6 bases). Germline V gene sequence: CDR1 MNHEY, CDR2 SVGEGT. Trimming pared 1 base from V and 5 bases from J, leaving 8 bases between. The CDR3 runs to 13 residues. The CDR3 here is CASSYWTEETQYF. The DNA of the CDR3 is TGTGCCAGCAGTTACTGGACAGAGGAGACCCAGTACTTC.

V gene TRBV2 combines with J gene TRBJ1-1; 8 bases align to TRBD1. This CDR3 is built from 12 residues. From germline, CDR1 is SNHLY and CDR2 FYNNEI. The V segment lost 6 bases and the J segment 8 bases; nucleotides outside the gene matches: 5. DNA of the CDR3: TGTGCCAGCAGCCCGGGACAGGTCGAAGCTTTCTTT. Amino acid sequence: CASSPGQVEAFF.

The chain combines TRBV6-6 with TRBJ2-7, with TRBD2 matching 13 bases. Unmatched junction bases numbered 10, after V lost 8 bases and J lost 3 bases. Germline V gene sequence: CDR1 MNHNY, CDR2 SVGAGI (reference sequence). The CDR3 sequence is 16 residues long. The CDR3 loop reads CASSPAGTSGVYEQYF. CDR3 sequence (DNA): TGTGCCAGCTCTCCCGCCGGGACTAGCGGGGTCTACGAGCAGTACTTC.

The CDR3 DNA is TGTGCCAGCAGCGCGGACAGGGGGCCTGGTTTCTTT. Its translation: CASSADRGPGFF. The gene calls are TRBV9 and TRBJ1-1, with TRBD1 matching 11 bases. This CDR3 has 12 residues. Germline V lookup: CDR1 SGDLS, CDR2 YYNGEE. Losses at the gene ends were 3 bases for V and 13 bases for J; bases not matched to a gene: 5.